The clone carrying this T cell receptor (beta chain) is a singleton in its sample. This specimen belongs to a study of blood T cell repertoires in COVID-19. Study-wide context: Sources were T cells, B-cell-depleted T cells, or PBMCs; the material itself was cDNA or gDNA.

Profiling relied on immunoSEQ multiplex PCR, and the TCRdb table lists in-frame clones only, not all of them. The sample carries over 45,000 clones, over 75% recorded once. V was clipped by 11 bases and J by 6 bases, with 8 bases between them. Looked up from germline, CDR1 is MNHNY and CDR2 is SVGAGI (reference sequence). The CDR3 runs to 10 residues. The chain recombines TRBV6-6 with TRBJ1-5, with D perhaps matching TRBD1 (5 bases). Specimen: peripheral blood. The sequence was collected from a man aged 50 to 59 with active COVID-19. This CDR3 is CAGGSQPQHF. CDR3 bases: TGTGCCGGGGGGAGTCAGCCCCAGCATTTT.